The 32 T cell receptor beta chains below all came from one sample that was sequenced in a study of blood T cells in healthy people across ages. Primers used in a second PCR of roughly 6 to 11 cycles were a sample-barcoded 5' primer and a J-beta primer mix. Each CDR3 protein is one row after TCRdb ran MiXCR on the 5' RACE reads. This sample yields about 1.4 million distinct CDR3 sequences, of which 59% are seen a single time; over 6.5% belongs to the top ten. Sequencing used blood. These TCRs come from a man aged 18 to 30 in good health.

The rearrangement joins TRBV27 to TRBJ2-2; TRBD2 might be the D (6 bases). Trimming pared 10 bases from V and 4 bases from J, leaving 13 bases between. The CDR3 length is 13 residues. In germline, CDR1 is MNHEY, CDR2 SMNVEV (reference sequence). CDR3 sequence: CAIGGLGTGELFF. For the CDR3, the DNA is TGTGCCATCGGGGGTTTAGGCACCGGGGAGCTGTTTTTT.

This sequence joins TRBV6-1 and TRBJ2-5; 8 bases match TRBD2. The CDR3 runs 15 residues. In germline, CDR1 is MNHNS, CDR2 SASEGT. The V and J ends lost 0 bases and 4 bases, in that order; junction bases with no gene match: 4. CDR3 in amino acids: CASSEAPGGRETQYF. The CDR3 coding sequence is TGTGCCAGCAGTGAAGCGCCGGGAGGGCGAGAGACCCAGTACTTC.

CDR3 nucleotide sequence: TGTGCCAGCAGTTGGAGGGGCTACAATGAGCAGTTCTTC. Residues: CASSWRGYNEQFF. The chain has TRBV27 and TRBJ2-1; a possible D gene is TRBD2 (6 bases). The CDR3 consists of 13 residues. Trimming left V 4 bases short and J 3 bases short, with 7 bases between. Germline V gives CDR1 MNHEY, CDR2 SMNVEV (reference sequence).

In its sample, this clonotype was seen a few times. The chain is built from TRBV27 and TRBJ1-6; no clear D gene. The CDR3 sequence is 14 residues long. CDR1 is MNHEY and CDR2 is SMNVEV in the germline V gene (reference sequence). V was clipped by 2 bases and J by 10 bases, with 12 bases between them. The CDR3 protein is CASSLLQENSPLHF. The CDR3 DNA reads TGTGCCAGCAGTTTACTCCAAGAGAACTCACCCCTCCACTTT.

The sample holds a few counts of this clonotype. The V and J genes are TRBV4-1 and TRBJ2-7; D perhaps matches TRBD1 (6 bases). The length of the CDR3 is 15 residues. Trimming took 0 bases from V and 0 from J, leaving 9 bases between them. CDR1 is MGHRA, CDR2 YSYEKL, per germline. In DNA, the CDR3 is TGCGCCAGCAGCCAAGATCTACAGGGCTCCTACGAGCAGTACTTC. This encodes CASSQDLQGSYEQYF.

This clonotype was seen a handful of times. The V gene is TRBV29-1, the J gene TRBJ1-3; D unclear. The V end lost 4 bases, the J end lost 0 bases, and 7 bases lay between the germline ends. Per germline, CDR1 SQVTM and CDR2 ANQGSEA. This CDR3 has 13 residues. In DNA, the CDR3 is TGCAGCGTTGTCGGTGGCTCTGGAAACACCATATATTTT. Translation gives CSVVGGSGNTIYF.

The rearrangement links TRBV3-1 to TRBJ2-5; D unclear. The better agreement between TRBJ2-7 and the DNA end casts doubt on the J call. There are 14 residues in the CDR3. The germline V gene has CDR1 LGHDT and CDR2 YNNKEL (reference sequence). In DNA, the CDR3 is TGTGCCAGCAACCATGAAGGCATTACCTACGAGCAGTACTTC. Amino acids: CASNHEGITYEQYF.

This chain uses TRBV18 with TRBJ2-5; D remains ambiguous. V was shortened by 0 bases and J by 2 bases, with 7 bases between the two germline ends. The CDR3 loop spans 14 amino acids. Germline loops: CDR1 KGHSH, CDR2 LQKENI. DNA for the CDR3: TGTGCCAGCTCACCACCGTTAACTCAAGAGACCCAGTACTTC. Protein: CASSPPLTQETQYF.

The J gene is TRBJ2-5, the V gene TRBV6-2 or TRBV6-3; TRBD2 aligns across 7 bases. There are 14 residues in the CDR3. CDR1 MNHEY and CDR2 SVGEGT come from the germline V gene. The trim removed 8 bases at V and 1 base at J, leaving 7 bases unmatched. CDR3 amino acids: CASLDAGVQETQYF. For the CDR3, the DNA is TGTGCCAGCTTAGATGCGGGAGTCCAAGAGACCCAGTACTTC.

This clonotype was recorded a few times. V usage is TRBV7-9 and J usage is TRBJ1-2; D may be TRBD1 (6 bases). V gave up 5 bases and J gave up 4 bases, with 11 bases separating them. Per germline, CDR1 SEHNR and CDR2 FQNEAQ (reference sequence). CDR3 length equals 13 residues. The DNA for the CDR3 is TGTGCCAGCAGCCCCCTGGACAGCTATGGCTACACCTTC. Translating gives CASSPLDSYGYTF. The full variable domain, rest sourced from reference TRBV7-9 and TRBJ1-2, is DTGVSQNPRHKITKRGQNVTFRCDPISEHNRLYWYRQTLGQGPEFLTYFQNEAQLEKSRLLSDRFSAERPKGSFSTLEIQRTEQGDSAMYLCASSPLDSYGYTFGSGTRLTVV.

This clonotype was seen only a few times. The chain has TRBV29-1 and TRBJ2-1; D call uncertain. CDR1 and CDR2 from the germline V gene are SQVTM and ANQGSEA. This CDR3 is built from 14 residues. The germline V and J ends were trimmed by 0 bases and 6 bases, with 12 bases remaining between them. In DNA form, the CDR3 reads TGCAGCGTTGAAGATCTACGAGCCTTCAATGAGCAGTTCTTC. It is translated as CSVEDLRAFNEQFF.

This clonotype was detected many times. The rearrangement joins TRBV20-1 to TRBJ1-1; D is possibly TRBD1 (6 bases). The CDR3 totals 15 residues. The germline V gene encodes CDR1 DFQATT and CDR2 SNEGSKA (reference sequence). V gave up 3 bases and J gave up 0 bases, with 14 bases separating them. The CDR3 DNA is TGCAGTGCTAGCCCGGGGGCAGCGATGAACACTGAAGCTTTCTTT. Protein product: CSASPGAAMNTEAFF.

The table lists this clonotype with a few counts. This sequence joins TRBV20-1 and TRBJ2-4; 12 bases are a match to TRBD2. The trim removed 2 bases at V and 0 bases at J, leaving 11 bases unmatched. Germline V lookup: CDR1 DFQATT, CDR2 SNEGSKA (reference sequence). The CDR3 is 19 amino acids. CDR3 DNA sequence: TGCAGTGCTAGACCAGGACTAGCGGGGCCCAATCTAGCCAAAAACATTCAGTACTTC. Encoded protein: CSARPGLAGPNLAKNIQYF.

The chain uses TRBV7-2 and TRBJ2-1; 8 bases align to TRBD1. This CDR3 has 14 residues. The germline V gene has CDR1 SGHTA and CDR2 FQGNSA. With 4 bases clipped from V and 6 bases from J, the junction kept 5 bases outside the gene matches. DNA of the CDR3: TGTGCCAGCAGCTCCAGGACAGGGAGCAATGAGCAGTTCTTC. As protein: CASSSRTGSNEQFF.

This clonotype was detected a few times. J is TRBJ2-5 and V is TRBV4-2; TRBD2 aligns across 10 bases. V lost 6 bases and J lost 2; bases outside the gene matches: 6. CDR1 is LGHNA, CDR2 YNFKEQ, per germline. The CDR3 consists of 15 residues. The CDR3 bases are TGTGCCAGCAGTGCAGCGGGGGGGCCGCAAGAGACCCAGTACTTC. The encoded protein is CASSAAGGPQETQYF.

This clonotype was found a few times. The J gene is TRBJ2-3, the V gene TRBV20-1, with D perhaps matching TRBD1 or TRBD2 (5 bases each). CDR1 DFQATT and CDR2 SNEGSKA come from the germline V gene (reference sequence). V was shortened by 7 bases and J by 6 bases, with 14 bases between the two germline ends. CDR3 length: 12 amino acids. The CDR3 DNA is TGCAGTGGATCTCCCGAGGGGGATACGCAGTATTTT. This sequence encodes CSGSPEGDTQYF.

This clonotype came up a few times. The rearrangement uses TRBV29-1 and TRBJ2-7; 11 positions agree with TRBD2. The trim removed 7 bases at V and 7 bases at J, leaving 6 bases unmatched. The CDR3 runs 12 residues. The germline CDR1 and CDR2 sequences are SQVTM and ANQGSEA. CDR3 amino acids: CSGQLAGGEQYF. The CDR3 DNA reads TGCAGCGGCCAGCTAGCGGGAGGTGAGCAGTACTTC.

The V and J genes are TRBV5-1 and TRBJ2-3, with TRBD1 matching over 7 bases. This CDR3 comprises 18 residues. Per germline, CDR1 SGHRS and CDR2 YFSETQ. Germline trimming cut 5 bases from V and 0 bases from J; bases unmatched to any gene: 15. CDR3 nucleotide sequence: TGCGCCAGCAGTCCCCGGGGTCGACAGGGTACTAGCACAGATACGCAGTATTTT. This gives the protein CASSPRGRQGTSTDTQYF.

On this clonotype: This could be a read error, since a much larger clone is one nucleotide away. The J gene is TRBJ2-3, the V gene TRBV4-1, with D possibly TRBD2 on 6 matching bases. CDR1 is MGHRA, CDR2 YSYEKL, per germline. The CDR3 is 15 residues long. DNA of the CDR3: TGCGCCTGCAGCCAACGTCTAGCGTCCACAGATACGCAGTATTTT. It is translated as CACSQRLASTDTQYF.

CDR3: CASSGRCSYEQYF. The CDR3 DNA sequence: TGTGCCAGCAGCGGGAGATGTTCCTACGAGCAGTACTTC. The gene calls are TRBV6-1 and TRBJ2-7; maybe TRBD2 (6 bases). CDR1 and CDR2 (germline): MNHNS, SASEGT. The CDR3 extends over 13 amino acids. Trimming took 6 bases from V and 1 from J, leaving 10 bases between them.

V gene TRBV11-1 combines with J gene TRBJ2-5; possibly TRBD1 for D (6 bases). The CDR3 is 15 amino acids. Per germline, CDR1 SGHAT and CDR2 FQDESV (reference sequence). The V end lost 2 bases, the J end lost 2 bases, and 12 bases lay between the germline ends. CDR3 residues: CASSLTAGEQETQYF. CDR3 in DNA: TGTGCCAGCAGCTTAACCGCAGGGGAGCAAGAGACCCAGTACTTC.

V and J are TRBV29-1 and TRBJ2-7, with 7 bases lining up with TRBD2. Germline V gives CDR1 SQVTM, CDR2 ANQGSEA. This CDR3 has 13 amino acids. The trim removed 4 bases at V and 2 bases at J, leaving 5 bases unmatched. CDR3 protein: CSVARELPYEQYF. The CDR3 region has the DNA TGCAGCGTTGCGCGGGAGTTACCCTACGAGCAGTACTTC.

The sample holds a few counts of this clonotype. V usage is TRBV29-1 and J usage is TRBJ2-5; 7 nucleotides match TRBD1. Germline assignment: CDR1 SQVTM and CDR2 ANQGSEA. The CDR3 is made up of 12 amino acids. J gave up 5 bases and V 6 bases, and 6 bases lay outside the gene matches. In DNA, the CDR3 is TGCAGCGTAGGACAGGACGGGGAGACCCAGTACTTC. Protein product: CSVGQDGETQYF.

V gene TRBV7-9 combines with J gene TRBJ2-7; D uncertain. TRBJ2-5 matches the DNA end more closely, so the J call is doubtful. The CDR3 runs to 13 residues. Germline V gene data show CDR1 as SEHNR and CDR2 as FQNEAQ (reference sequence). Here the CDR3 reads CASSFTALETQYF. In nucleotides, the CDR3 is TGTGCCAGCAGCTTCACCGCTCTAGAGACCCAGTACTTC.

This chain uses TRBV6-5 with TRBJ2-1; a possible D gene is TRBD2 (5 bases). V dropped 4 bases and J dropped 2 bases, with 15 bases sitting between them. This CDR3 has 16 amino acids. CDR1 MNHEY and CDR2 SVGAGI come from the germline V gene. The CDR3 nucleotides are TGTGCCAGCAGTTGGTGGGTGGGAGAAGCCTACAATGAGCAGTTCTTC. Residues: CASSWWVGEAYNEQFF.

This clonotype was detected once. The chain has TRBV4-1 and TRBJ1-5; TRBD1 might be the D (5 bases). CDR1 is MGHRA, CDR2 YSYEKL, per germline. The CDR3 length is 15 residues. Trimming removed 1 base from V and 5 bases from J, with 12 bases in between. CDR3 DNA: TGCGCCAGCAGCCAAGGGGCGGGACGGGATCAGCCCCAGCATTTT. It translates to CASSQGAGRDQPQHF.

This chain uses TRBV6-2 or TRBV6-3 with TRBJ2-7, with a tentative D call TRBD2 (5 bases). Germline assignment: CDR1 MNHEY and CDR2 SVGEGT. Trimming stripped 2 bases from V and 3 bases from J, with 11 bases between. The CDR3 consists of 14 residues. The CDR3 loop is CASSYTGIFYEQYF. The CDR3 bases are TGTGCCAGCAGTTACACGGGGATATTCTACGAGCAGTACTTC.

This clonotype was counted many times. This sequence joins TRBV7-2 and TRBJ2-3, with D unresolved. This CDR3 is 13 amino acids long. Germline CDR1 SGHTA, CDR2 FQGNSA. V dropped 5 bases and J dropped 0 bases, with 6 bases sitting between them. The CDR3 DNA sequence: TGTGCCAGCAGCCTTTATAGCACAGATACGCAGTATTTT. It codes for CASSLYSTDTQYF.

This clonotype has ten or more counts. It may be a read error: a sequence one base away is much more abundant. The chain has TRBV27 and TRBJ2-7; D may be TRBD1 (6 bases). Germline assignment: CDR1 MNHEY and CDR2 SMNVEV (reference sequence). The V end lost 2 bases, the J end lost 5 bases, and 7 bases lay between the germline ends. This CDR3 is built from 12 residues. The CDR3 is CASSLGGHEQYF. The DNA of the CDR3 is TGTGCCAGCAGTTTAGGGGGCCACGAGCAGTACTTC.

This clonotype has a handful of counts. This CDR3 is CSARDALGQGLANVLTF. In DNA, the CDR3 is TGCAGTGCTAGAGATGCCCTAGGACAGGGCTTGGCCAACGTCCTGACTTTC. V is TRBV20-1 and J is TRBJ2-6; 8 bases line up with TRBD1. CDR1 is DFQATT and CDR2 is SNEGSKA in the germline V gene (reference sequence). The CDR3 runs 17 residues. V lost 0 bases and J lost 6; bases outside the gene matches: 10.

This rearrangement joins TRBV4-2 to TRBJ1-6, with TRBD1 identical over 8 bases. This CDR3 contains 16 residues. Looked up from germline, CDR1 is LGHNA and CDR2 is YNFKEQ. Trimming cost V 1 base and J 8 bases; bases outside gene matches: 7. The CDR3 here is CASSQAGRGRDSPLHF. The CDR3 coding sequence is TGTGCCAGCAGCCAAGCTGGCAGGGGGCGCGATTCACCCCTCCACTTT.

In its sample, this clonotype was seen a few times. This may be a read error: a much more frequent sequence differs by one nucleotide. The chain couples TRBV20-1 to TRBJ2-1, with TRBD1 matching over 8 bases. TRBJ2-7 explains the end of the DNA better; the J call may be wrong. CDR3 length: 15 residues. Germline V gene sequence: CDR1 DFQATT, CDR2 SNEGSKA (reference sequence). For the CDR3, the DNA is TGCAGTGCCCCCTACCAGGGGGCGGCGTACAATGAGCAGTACTTC. It codes for CSAPYQGAAYNEQYF.